A selection of T cell receptor beta chains follows, all from one sample in a study of PD-L1 blockade in urothelial cancer. Here immunoSEQ multiplex PCR was the method, and the copy in TCRdb shows in-frame clones only, minus some. Here the sample spans 70,000 to 85,000 clones, approximately 80% being singletons. The sequenced sample was PBMCs, obtained around atezolizumab (anti-PD-L1) treatment. These receptors were obtained from a man in his 70s with urothelial cancer. Both conserved end residues are trimmed from each CDR3.

TRBJ1-1 | TRBV7-9 | ASSPKYRVNTEAF
TRBJ2-7 | TRBV28 | ASSLLGSGTYIHKQY
TRBJ2-7 | TRBV5-4 | ASSLRTGGSEQY
TRBJ2-4 | TRBV27 | ASSLMLGGAAKNIQY
TRBJ2-3 | TRBV5-1 | ASSLLPSDPSTDTQY
TRBJ1-2 | TRBV7-2 | ASSFDRDTGYT
TRBJ1-1 | TRBV10-3 | AISGRGETEAF
TRBJ2-5 | TRBV19 | ASMARETQY
TRBJ2-7 | TRBV7-9 | ASTLGHYEQY
TRBJ1-2 | TRBV6-1 | ASRTRDRVIYGYT
TRBJ1-5 | TRBV6-1 | ASSEQGPSNQPQH
TRBJ2-5 | TRBV11-2 | ASSFNSGQETQY
TRBJ1-5 | TRBV6-1 | ASRFYSNQPQH
TRBJ2-1 | TRBV18 | ASSPTGVVDNEQF
TRBJ2-6 | TRBV5-4 | ASSLDRGSPSGANVLT
TRBJ2-5 | TRBV11-2 | ASSLGPSGVLY
TRBJ1-5 | TRBV28 | ASSPPARGSTNQPQH
TRBJ2-3 | TRBV28 | ASSLRGFGQGGDTQY
TRBJ2-7 | TRBV19 | ASSLRGSGSVRYEQY
TRBJ2-7 | TRBV10-2 | ASGTGLYEQY
TRBJ2-1 | TRBV25-1 | ASSPTGGGLHEQF
TRBJ2-2 | TRBV9 | ASSVAGTGELF
TRBJ2-7 | TRBV9 | ASSVGTETYEQY
TRBJ1-2 | TRBV28 | ASSLGQGNYGYT
TRBJ2-7 | TRBV28 | ASSFPTGVTYEQY
TRBJ2-2 | TRBV28 | ASSLWGQANTGELF
TRBJ2-6 | TRBV5-1 | ASSLRLAGVGANVLT
TRBJ2-2 | TRBV5-4 | ASSLGGLAPGELF
TRBJ1-5 | TRBV5-1 | ASSATGGGFNQPQH
TRBJ2-2 | TRBV11-2 | ASSGQGKVGELF
TRBJ2-4 | TRBV28 | ASSLEGAAKNIQY
TRBJ2-5 | TRBV18 | ASSLGQGLEETQY
TRBJ2-7 | TRBV7-2 | ASSLRQGVEQY
TRBJ2-7 | TRBV5-1 | ASSFQGSGEQY
TRBJ1-5 | TRBV19 | ASQRREIISQPQH
TRBJ1-1 | TRBV6-5 | ASSRGQGSTEAF
TRBJ2-7 | TRBV6-5 | ASRRDRGSEQY
TRBJ2-5 | TRBV27 | ASSLWGVGETQY
TRBJ1-5 | TRBV6-4 | ASSFRTEYSNQPQH
TRBJ1-3 | TRBV6-6 | ASSYSTPGEGNTIY
TRBJ2-1 | TRBV10-2 | ASSESLRDRRDEQF
TRBJ1-2 | TRBV5-6 | ASGGRGGGYT